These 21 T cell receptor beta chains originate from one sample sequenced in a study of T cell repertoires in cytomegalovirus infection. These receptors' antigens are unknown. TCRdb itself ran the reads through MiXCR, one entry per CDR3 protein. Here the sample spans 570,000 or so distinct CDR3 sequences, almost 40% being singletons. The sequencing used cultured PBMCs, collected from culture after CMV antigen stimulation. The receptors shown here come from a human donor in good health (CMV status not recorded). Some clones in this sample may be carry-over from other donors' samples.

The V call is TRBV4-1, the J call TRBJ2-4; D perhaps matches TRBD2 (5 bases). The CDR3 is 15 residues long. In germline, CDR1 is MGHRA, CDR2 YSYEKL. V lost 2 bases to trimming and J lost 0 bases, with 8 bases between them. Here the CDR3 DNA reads TGCGCCAGCAGCCAAAGGACTCTAGCCAAAAACATTCAGTACTTC. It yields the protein CASSQRTLAKNIQYF.

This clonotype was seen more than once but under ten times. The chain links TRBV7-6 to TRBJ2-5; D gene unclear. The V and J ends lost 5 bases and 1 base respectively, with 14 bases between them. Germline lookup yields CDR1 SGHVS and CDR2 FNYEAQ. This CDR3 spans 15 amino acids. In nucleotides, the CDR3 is TGTGCCAGCAGCCCCGCAGGTCAGGCCCAAGAGACCCAGTACTTC. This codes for CASSPAGQAQETQYF.

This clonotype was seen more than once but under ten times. The CDR3 coding sequence is TGTGCCAGCTGCAGGGGTTTCCAGCCCCAGCATTTT. It specifies CASCRGFQPQHF. The chain has TRBV6-2 or TRBV6-3 and TRBJ1-5, with D possibly being TRBD1 (6 bases). Germline CDR1 reads MNHEY; CDR2 reads SVGEGT. The V end lost 8 bases, the J end lost 7 bases, and 12 bases lay between the germline ends. This CDR3 has 12 residues.

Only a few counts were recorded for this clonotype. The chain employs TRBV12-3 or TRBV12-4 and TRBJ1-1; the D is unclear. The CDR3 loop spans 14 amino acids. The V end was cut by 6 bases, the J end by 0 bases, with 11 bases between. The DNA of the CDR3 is TGTGCCAGCAGCCCTGACGGCATGAACACTGAAGCTTTCTTT. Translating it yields CASSPDGMNTEAFF.

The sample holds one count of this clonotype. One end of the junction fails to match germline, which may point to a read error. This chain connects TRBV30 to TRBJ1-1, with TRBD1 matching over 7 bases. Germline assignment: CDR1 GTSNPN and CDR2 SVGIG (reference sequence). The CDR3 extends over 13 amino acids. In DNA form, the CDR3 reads TGTGCCGGGAGACAGGGCGGGAACACTGAAGCTTTCTTT. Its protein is CAGRQGGNTEAFF.

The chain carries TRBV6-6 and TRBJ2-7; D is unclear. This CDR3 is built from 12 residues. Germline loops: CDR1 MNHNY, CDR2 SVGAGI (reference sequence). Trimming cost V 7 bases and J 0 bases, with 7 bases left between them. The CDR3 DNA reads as TGTGCCAGCACCCTCCCCTCCTACGAGCAGTACTTC. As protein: CASTLPSYEQYF.

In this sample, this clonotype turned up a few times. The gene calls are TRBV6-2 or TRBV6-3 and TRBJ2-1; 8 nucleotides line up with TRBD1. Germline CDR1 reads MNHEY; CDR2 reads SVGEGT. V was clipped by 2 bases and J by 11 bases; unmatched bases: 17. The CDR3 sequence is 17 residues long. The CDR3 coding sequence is TGTGCCAGCAGTTACGGAGGCAGGGGGCAATCAAGCTTTAAGCAGTTCTTC. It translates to CASSYGGRGQSSFKQFF.

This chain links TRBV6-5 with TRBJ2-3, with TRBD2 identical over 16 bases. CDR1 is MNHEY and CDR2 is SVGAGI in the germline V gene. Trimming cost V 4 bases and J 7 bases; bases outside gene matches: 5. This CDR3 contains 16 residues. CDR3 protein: CASSSGLAGGRNTQYF. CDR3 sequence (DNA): TGTGCCAGCAGTTCGGGACTAGCGGGAGGGCGAAATACGCAGTATTTT.

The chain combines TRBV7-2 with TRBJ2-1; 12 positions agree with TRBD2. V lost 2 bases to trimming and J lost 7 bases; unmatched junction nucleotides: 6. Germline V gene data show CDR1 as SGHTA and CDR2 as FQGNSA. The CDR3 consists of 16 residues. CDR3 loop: CASSLTRLAGENEQFF. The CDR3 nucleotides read TGTGCCAGCAGCTTAACCCGACTAGCGGGGGAAAATGAGCAGTTCTTC.

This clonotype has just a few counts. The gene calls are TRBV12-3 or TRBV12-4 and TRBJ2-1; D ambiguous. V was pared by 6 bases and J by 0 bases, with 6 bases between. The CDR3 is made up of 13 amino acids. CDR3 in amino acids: CASSSLSYNEQFF. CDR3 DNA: TGTGCCAGCAGCTCCCTCTCCTACAATGAGCAGTTCTTC.

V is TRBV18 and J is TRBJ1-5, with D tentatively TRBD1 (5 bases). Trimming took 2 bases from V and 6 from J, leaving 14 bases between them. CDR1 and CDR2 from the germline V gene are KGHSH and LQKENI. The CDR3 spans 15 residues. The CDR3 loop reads CASSPVRGIGQPQHF. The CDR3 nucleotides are TGTGCCAGCTCACCAGTCCGGGGGATAGGTCAGCCCCAGCATTTT.

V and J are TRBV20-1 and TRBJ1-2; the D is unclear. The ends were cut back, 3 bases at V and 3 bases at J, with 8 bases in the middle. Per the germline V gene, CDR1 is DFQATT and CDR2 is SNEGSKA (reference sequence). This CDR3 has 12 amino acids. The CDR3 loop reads CSASGEDYGYTF. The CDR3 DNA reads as TGCAGTGCTAGCGGAGAGGACTATGGCTACACCTTC.

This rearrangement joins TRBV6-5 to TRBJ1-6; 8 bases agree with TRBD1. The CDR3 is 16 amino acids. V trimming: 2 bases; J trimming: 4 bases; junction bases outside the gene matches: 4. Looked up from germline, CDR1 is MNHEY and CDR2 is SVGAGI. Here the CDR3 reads CASSYGDRMYNSPLHF. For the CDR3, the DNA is TGTGCCAGCAGTTACGGGGACAGGATGTATAATTCACCCCTCCACTTT.

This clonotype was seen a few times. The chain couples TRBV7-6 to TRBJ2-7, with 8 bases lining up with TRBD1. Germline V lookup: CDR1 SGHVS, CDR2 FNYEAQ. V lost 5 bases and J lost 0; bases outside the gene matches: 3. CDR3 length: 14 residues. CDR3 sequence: CASSDRGSSYEQYF. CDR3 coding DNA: TGTGCCAGCAGCGACAGGGGATCCTCCTACGAGCAGTACTTC.

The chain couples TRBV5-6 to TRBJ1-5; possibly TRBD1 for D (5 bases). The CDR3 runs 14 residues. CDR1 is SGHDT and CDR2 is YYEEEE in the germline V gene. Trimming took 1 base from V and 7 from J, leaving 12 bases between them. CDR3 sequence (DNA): TGTGCCAGCAGCTTGTTCCAGGGTGGACAGCCCCAGCATTTT. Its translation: CASSLFQGGQPQHF.

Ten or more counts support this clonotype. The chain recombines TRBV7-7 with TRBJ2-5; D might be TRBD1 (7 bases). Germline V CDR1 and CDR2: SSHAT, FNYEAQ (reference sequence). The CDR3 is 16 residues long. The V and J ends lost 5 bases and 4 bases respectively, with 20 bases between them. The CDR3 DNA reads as TGTGCCAGCAGCCCCAGTGGAGGGGGCAACGGAGAGACCCAGTACTTC. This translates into CASSPSGGGNGETQYF.

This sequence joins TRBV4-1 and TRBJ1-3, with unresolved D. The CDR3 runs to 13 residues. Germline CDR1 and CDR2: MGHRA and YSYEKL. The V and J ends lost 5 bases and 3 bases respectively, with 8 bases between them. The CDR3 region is CASSERNGNTIYF. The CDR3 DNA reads TGCGCCAGCAGCGAAAGGAATGGAAACACCATATATTTT.

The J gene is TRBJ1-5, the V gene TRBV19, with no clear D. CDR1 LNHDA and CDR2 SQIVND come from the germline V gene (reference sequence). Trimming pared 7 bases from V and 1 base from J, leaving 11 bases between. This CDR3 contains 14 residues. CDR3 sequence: CASTAVGSNQPQHF. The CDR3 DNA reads TGTGCCAGTACTGCAGTAGGGAGCAATCAGCCCCAGCATTTT.

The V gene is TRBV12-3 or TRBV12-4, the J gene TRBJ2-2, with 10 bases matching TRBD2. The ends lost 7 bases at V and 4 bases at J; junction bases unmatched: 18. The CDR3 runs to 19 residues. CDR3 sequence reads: CASNLGLAAAGGFTGELFF. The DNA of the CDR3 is TGTGCCAGCAACCTCGGACTAGCGGCCGCCGGGGGTTTCACCGGGGAGCTGTTTTTT.

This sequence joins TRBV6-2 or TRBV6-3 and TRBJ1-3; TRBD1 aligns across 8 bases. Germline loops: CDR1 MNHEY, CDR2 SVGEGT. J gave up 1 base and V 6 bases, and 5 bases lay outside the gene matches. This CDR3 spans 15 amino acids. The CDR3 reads CASRRRQGSGNTIYF. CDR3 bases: TGTGCCAGCAGACGCCGACAGGGGTCTGGAAACACCATATATTTT.

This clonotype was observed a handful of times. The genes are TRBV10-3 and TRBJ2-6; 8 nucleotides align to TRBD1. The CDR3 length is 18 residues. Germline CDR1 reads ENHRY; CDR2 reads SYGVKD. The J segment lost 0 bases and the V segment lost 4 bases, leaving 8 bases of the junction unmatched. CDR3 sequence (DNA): TGTGCCATCAGTGCTTGGGGACAGGAAAACTCTGGGGCCAACGTCCTGACTTTC. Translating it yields CAISAWGQENSGANVLTF.